Listed here are 4 T cell receptor beta chains from one sample, sequenced in a study of PD-1 blockade in classical Hodgkin lymphoma. With no exception, relapse followed autologous stem cell transplantation in all patients, and brentuximab vedotin exposure varied. Sequencing was performed with immunoSEQ multiplex PCR; in TCRdb, only in-frame clones are kept and a portion is missing. The sample consists of about 76,000 clones, around 90% of them appearing once. Specimen: peripheral blood mononuclear cells (PBMCs), collected at baseline. The receptors here all came from a human donor with classical Hodgkin lymphoma.

The chain joins TRBV4-3 to TRBJ2-7; the match to TRBD1 covers 9 bases. With V trimmed by 0 bases and J by 11 bases, 8 bases remained unmatched. CDR1 is LGHNA, CDR2 YSLEER, per germline. CDR3 size: 14 residues. Here the CDR3 DNA reads TGCGCCAGCAGCCAAGATTTAGGACAGGGGAATGAGTACTTC. Its protein product is CASSQDLGQGNEYF.

This sequence joins TRBV28 and TRBJ1-5, with D maybe TRBD1 (5 bases). CDR3 size: 15 residues. The germline V gene has CDR1 MDHEN and CDR2 SYDVKM. V lost 5 bases, J lost 3 bases, and 14 bases lay in between. In DNA form, the CDR3 reads TGTGCCAGCAGTCAGTCAGGGACGCTCAATCAGCCCCAGCATTTT. This gives the protein CASSQSGTLNQPQHF.

The chain's CDR3 is CASSLWGGTQYF. CDR3 nucleotides: TGTGCCAGCAGCTTGTGGGGGGGTACGCAGTATTTT. The chain links TRBV28 to TRBJ2-3; TRBD2 agrees at 7 bases. The CDR3 is 12 amino acids. Germline CDR1 is MDHEN and CDR2 is SYDVKM. With V trimmed by 6 bases and J by 8 bases, 5 bases remained unmatched.

On this clone itself: Other DNA variants within this sample encode the same CDR3. This chain joins TRBV27 and TRBJ2-7; D is uncertain. Germline V CDR1 and CDR2: MNHEY, SMNVEV (reference sequence). The ends were cut back, 6 bases at V and 2 bases at J, with 11 bases in the middle. The CDR3 is 13 residues long. In DNA form, the CDR3 reads TGTGCCAGCAGCCCCGGTGGCGCCTACGAGCAGTACTTC. Translated, it gives CASSPGGAYEQYF.